This T cell receptor beta chain was captured by sequencing in a study of blood T cell repertoires in COVID-19. In the study overall: Acute and convalescent COVID-19 specimens originated in the United States, Italy and Spain.

TCRdb's table, derived via immunoSEQ multiplex PCR, lists solely in-frame clones and lacks some. The sample holds over 200,000 clones, roughly 80% seen once. The germline V gene has CDR1 DFQATT and CDR2 SNEGSKA (reference sequence). V lost 3 bases to trimming and J lost 7 bases; unmatched junction nucleotides: 5. This CDR3 contains 13 residues. The receptor was derived from a woman of 80 years or more with acute or convalescent COVID-19. The sample comprised peripheral blood. The chain combines TRBV20-1 with TRBJ1-2, with TRBD1 identical over 10 bases. The CDR3: CSASRGTGAGYTF. The CDR3 nucleotides are TGCAGTGCTAGTAGGGGGACAGGGGCTGGCTACACCTTC.